This T cell receptor (beta chain) was documented in a study of cytomegalovirus exposure and HLA in healthy donors. Study findings and constraints: Compared with the roughly 700-donor mean, an Asian-associated ancestry cluster reportedly had fewer N-insertions, according to a later analysis. Researchers reportedly found TCR beta sequences accurately predicted most subjects' HLA-A and HLA-B alleles. Productive rates of about 87% or about 30% were seen for most TCR beta V segments in an earlier analysis.

This CDR3 comprises 17 residues. The germline V gene has CDR1 ENHRY and CDR2 SYGVKD. V was trimmed by 0 bases and J by 6 bases, leaving 15 bases between them. Worth noting for this clone: The antigen is not known.

Nominally healthy donors provided the samples, though records likely missed some immune exposures. With 60 Vbeta and 13 Jbeta primers, the PCR was carried out. Generated by immunoSEQ multiplex PCR, the TCRdb table keeps only in-frame clones and is missing some. This table has about 71,000 clones, less than 75% appearing once. The chain couples TRBV10-3 to TRBJ1-6; TRBD1 might be the D (6 bases). The material sequenced was PBMCs. This receptor was obtained from a man aged 35 to 55 in good health and CMV-seropositive. CDR3 sequence: CAISESSEQGFNSPLHF. CDR3 nucleotides: TGTGCCATCAGTGAGTCGAGCGAACAGGGCTTTAATTCACCCCTCCACTTT.